Sequencing of this T cell receptor (beta chain) was carried out in a study of shared clonotypes between healthy human individuals. The study's findings and limits: Enrolling few donors narrowed the genetic and exposure-history diversity that was represented.

The test was conducted at deep level. The unsorted PBMC sample used ten immunoSEQ deep assay plates. The table came from immunoSEQ multiplex PCR; TCRdb's copy has only in-frame clones and leaves some out. The sample yields about 510,000 clones, 70% to 80% seen once. This clone came up many times. As yet, its antigen is unknown. Adults of Caucasian background living in Nashville, Tennessee made up all donors. The CDR3 runs to 13 residues. V was clipped by 11 bases and J by 8 bases; unmatched bases: 8. Germline V gene lookup returns CDR1 MNHNS and CDR2 SASEGT. The material sequenced was PBMCs. This clonotype was obtained from a woman aged 35 to 49 in good health. Some clones in this sample may be carry-over from other donors' samples. V and J are TRBV6-1 and TRBJ2-1; 11 nucleotides agree with TRBD2. CDR3 in amino acids: CAGTSGSVDEQFF. The CDR3 DNA follows: TGTGCCGGAACTAGCGGGAGCGTCGATGAGCAGTTCTTC.